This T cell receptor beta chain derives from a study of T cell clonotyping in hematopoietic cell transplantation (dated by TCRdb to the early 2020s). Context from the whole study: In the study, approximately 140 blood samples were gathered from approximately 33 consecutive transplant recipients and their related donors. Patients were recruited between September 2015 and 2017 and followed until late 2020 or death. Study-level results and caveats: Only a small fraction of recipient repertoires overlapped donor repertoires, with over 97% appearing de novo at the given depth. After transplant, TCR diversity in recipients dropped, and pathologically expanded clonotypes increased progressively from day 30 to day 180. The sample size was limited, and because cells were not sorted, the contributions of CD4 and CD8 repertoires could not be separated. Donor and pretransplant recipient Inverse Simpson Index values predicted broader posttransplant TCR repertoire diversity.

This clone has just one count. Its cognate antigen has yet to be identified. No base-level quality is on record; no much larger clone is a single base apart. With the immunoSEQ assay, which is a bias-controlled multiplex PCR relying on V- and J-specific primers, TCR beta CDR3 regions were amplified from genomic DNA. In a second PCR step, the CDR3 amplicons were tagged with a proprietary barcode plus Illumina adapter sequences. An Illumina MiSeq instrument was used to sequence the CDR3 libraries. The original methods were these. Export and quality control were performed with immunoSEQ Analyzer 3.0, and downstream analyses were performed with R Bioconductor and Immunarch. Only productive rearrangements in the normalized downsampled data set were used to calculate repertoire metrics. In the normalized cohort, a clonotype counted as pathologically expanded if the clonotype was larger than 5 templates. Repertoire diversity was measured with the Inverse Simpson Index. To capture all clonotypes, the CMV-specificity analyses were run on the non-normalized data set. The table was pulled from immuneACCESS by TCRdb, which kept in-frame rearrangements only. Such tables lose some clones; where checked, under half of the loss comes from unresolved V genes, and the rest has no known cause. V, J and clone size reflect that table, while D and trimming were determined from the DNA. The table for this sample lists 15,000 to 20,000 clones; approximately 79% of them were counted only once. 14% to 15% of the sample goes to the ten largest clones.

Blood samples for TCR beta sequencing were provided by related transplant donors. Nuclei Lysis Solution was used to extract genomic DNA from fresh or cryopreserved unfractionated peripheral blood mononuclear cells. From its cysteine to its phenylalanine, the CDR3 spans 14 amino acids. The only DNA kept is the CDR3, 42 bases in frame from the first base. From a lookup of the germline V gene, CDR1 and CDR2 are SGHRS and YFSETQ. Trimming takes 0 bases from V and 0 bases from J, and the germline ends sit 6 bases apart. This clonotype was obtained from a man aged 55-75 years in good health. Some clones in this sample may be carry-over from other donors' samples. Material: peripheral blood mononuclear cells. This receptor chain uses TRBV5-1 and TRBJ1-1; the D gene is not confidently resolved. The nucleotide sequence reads TGCGCCAGCAGCTTGGGCCCACTGAACACTGAAGCTTTCTTT. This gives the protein CASSLGPLNTEAFF. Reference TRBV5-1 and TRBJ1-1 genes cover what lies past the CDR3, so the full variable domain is KAGVTQTPRYLIKTRGQQVTLSCSPISGHRSVSWYQQTPGQGLQFLFEYFSETQRNKGNFPGRFSGRQFSNSRSEMNVSTLELGDSALYLCASSLGPLNTEAFFGQGTRLTVV.